The 9 T cell receptor beta chains listed next were all sequenced from one sample in a study of shared clonotypes between healthy human individuals. Sequenced by immunoSEQ multiplex PCR; TCRdb stores in-frame clones only, minus some. In the table there are 450,000 to 500,000 clones, 78% of which are singletons. Sequencing was carried out using PBMCs. The receptor set was obtained from a woman aged 40 to 50 in good health. Some clones in this sample may be carry-over from other donors' samples.

The chain employs TRBV6-5 and TRBJ2-3; tentatively, D is TRBD1 (6 bases). CDR3 size: 15 residues. Per the germline V gene, CDR1 is MNHEY and CDR2 is SVGAGI. V shed 6 bases and J shed 4 bases, with 17 bases lying between them. The CDR3 reads CASSPLGGVPDTQYF. CDR3 in DNA: TGTGCCAGCAGCCCACTAGGGGGTGTTCCAGATACGCAGTATTTT.

This clone was observed a handful of times. CDR3: CAWSVQGRDQPQHF. The CDR3 nucleotides read TGTGCCTGGAGTGTACAGGGGCGCGATCAGCCCCAGCATTTT. The chain has TRBV30 and TRBJ1-5, with 7 bases matching TRBD1. CDR1 and CDR2 from the germline V gene are GTSNPN and SVGIG (reference sequence). There are 14 residues in the CDR3. J lost 5 bases, V lost 0 bases, and 4 bases had no gene match.

The gene calls are TRBV30 and TRBJ1-2; TRBD1 is a possible D gene (5 bases). V was pared by 0 bases and J by 4 bases, with 15 bases between. Per the germline V gene, CDR1 is GTSNPN and CDR2 is SVGIG (reference sequence). The CDR3 loop spans 15 amino acids. CDR3 bases: TGTGCCTGGAGTGTGAGGGGTTTTAACCCCTATGGCTACACCTTC. This translates into CAWSVRGFNPYGYTF.

In nucleotides, the CDR3 is TGTGCCAGCAGCCAAACTGACAGGGGCGAGTTGGAGACCCAGTACTTC. Protein: CASSQTDRGELETQYF. The rearrangement uses TRBV5-8 and TRBJ2-5; 8 bases are shared with TRBD1. The trim removed 4 bases at V and 5 bases at J, leaving 13 bases unmatched. The germline V gene has CDR1 SGHTS and CDR2 YDEGEE. This CDR3 has 16 residues.

This chain connects TRBV11-2 to TRBJ2-1; the match to TRBD1 covers 10 bases. The CDR3 is 16 residues long. Germline values: CDR1 SGHAT, CDR2 FQNNGV. The V gene end was trimmed by 4 bases and the J gene end by 7 bases; junction bases not matched to a gene: 10. The CDR3 coding sequence is TGTGCCAGCAGCTACAAGACAGGGGGCGAGTCTAATGAGCAGTTCTTC. This gives the protein CASSYKTGGESNEQFF.

The chain combines TRBV9 with TRBJ2-3; no clear D. The CDR3 has 11 amino acids. CDR1 is SGDLS, CDR2 YYNGEE, per germline. The V end was cut by 0 bases, the J end by 5 bases, with 1 base between. CDR3 region: CASSVEDTQYF. In DNA, the CDR3 is TGTGCCAGCAGCGTAGAAGATACGCAGTATTTT.

This rearrangement joins TRBV30 to TRBJ1-2, with D perhaps matching TRBD1 (5 bases). The V end was cut by 4 bases, the J end by 0 bases, with 21 bases between. Germline V gene data show CDR1 as GTSNPN and CDR2 as SVGIG (reference sequence). The CDR3 runs 17 residues. CDR3 in DNA: TGTGCCTGGATCCTTCCGGGACTCAAGAGTTCTAACTATGGCTACACCTTC. Its translation: CAWILPGLKSSNYGYTF.

The chain uses TRBV9 and TRBJ2-3; 12 nucleotides line up with TRBD2. Germline CDR1 and CDR2: SGDLS and YYNGEE. After removal of 4 bases from V and 3 bases from J, the junction contained 9 bases not matched to a gene. This CDR3 region has 17 residues. The CDR3 loop reads CASSPRLAGVGTDTQYF. The CDR3 nucleotides are TGTGCCAGCAGCCCCCGACTAGCGGGAGTGGGGACAGATACGCAGTATTTT.

The rearrangement joins TRBV11-2 to TRBJ2-1; 7 bases fit TRBD2. This CDR3 has 14 amino acids. CDR1 is SGHAT and CDR2 is FQNNGV in the germline V gene. The ends lost 6 bases at V and 9 bases at J; junction bases unmatched: 11. The CDR3 sequence is CASSRGEAGIEQFF. CDR3 nucleotide sequence: TGTGCCAGCAGTCGTGGGGAAGCGGGAATTGAGCAGTTCTTC. The whole variable domain, filled in from reference TRBV11-2 and TRBJ2-1, reads EAGVAQSPRYKIIEKRQSVAFWCNPISGHATLYWYQQILGQGPKLLIQFQNNGVVDDSQLPKDRFSAERLKGVDSTLKIQPAKLEDSAVYLCASSRGEAGIEQFFGPGTRLTVL.